The 20 T cell receptor beta chains presented below share a single source sample, sequenced in a study of beta chain features in type 1 diabetes listed by TCRdb under 2018. The receptor library was made with the immunoSEQ multiplex PCR assay. The entire isolated RNA was reverse transcribed using the High Capacity cDNA Reverse Transcription Kit, and thus expressed TCRB transcripts were sequenced. TCRdb took this table from immuneACCESS and kept in-frame rearrangements with V and J called. Such tables lack part of the clones; where checked against another copy, unresolved V genes explain under half of the gap, and the rest is unexplained. The sample yields about 330,000 clones; roughly 11% were counted once. The ten most abundant clones make up about 0.015% of the sample. The sequenced sample was naive CD4+ T cells from blood. The cell subset or site label here, explained by the study, means: true naive CD4+ T cells. The receptor set was obtained from a woman under 40 in good health.

This clone has more than one count but fewer than ten. The rearrangement uses TRBV2 and TRBJ1-2, with TRBD1 identical over 9 bases. V shed 5 bases and J 6 bases; nucleotides not matched to a gene: 10. CDR1 is SNHLY and CDR2 is FYNNEI in the germline V gene. This CDR3 comprises 15 residues. The CDR3 coding sequence is TGTGCCAGCAGTAATAATCCGGGACAGGGTGATGGCTACACCTTC. Translating it yields CASSNNPGQGDGYTF. The full variable domain, its missing parts supplied by reference TRBV2 and TRBJ1-2, is EPEVTQTPSHQVTQMGQEVILRCVPISNHLYFYWYRQILGQKVEFLVSFYNNEISEKSEIFDDQFSVERPDGSNFTLKIRSTKLEDSAMYFCASSNNPGQGDGYTFGSGTRLTVV.

The chain links TRBV7-2 to TRBJ2-1; 7 positions match TRBD2. The V and J ends lost 6 bases and 2 bases, in that order; junction bases with no gene match: 7. CDR3 length: 15 residues. Looked up from germline, CDR1 is SGHTA and CDR2 is FQGNSA. As DNA, the CDR3 is TGTGCCAGCAGACACGGGACTAACCCCTACAATGAGCAGTTCTTC. It translates to CASRHGTNPYNEQFF.

The DNA of the CDR3 is TGTGCCAGCGTTGCGAGCTACGAGCAGTACTTC. Its protein product is CASVASYEQYF. The gene calls are TRBV7-9 and TRBJ2-7; D uncertain. CDR1 SEHNR and CDR2 FQNEAQ come from the germline V gene (reference sequence). The CDR3 runs 11 residues. V gave up 8 bases and J gave up 3 bases, with 8 bases separating them.

This clone was detected only a few times. The V call is TRBV7-6, the J call TRBJ2-3; D not certain. In germline, CDR1 is SGHVS, CDR2 FNYEAQ. V gave up 1 base and J gave up 3 bases, with 5 bases separating them. The CDR3 spans 13 residues. The CDR3 coding sequence is TGTGCCAGCAGCTTAGACTCGACAGATACGCAGTATTTT. It codes for CASSLDSTDTQYF.

This clone was recorded a few times. This rearrangement joins TRBV9 to TRBJ2-1, with D possibly TRBD2 on 6 matching bases. The CDR3 has 14 residues. V was cut by 3 bases and J by 4 bases, with 11 bases left in between. Germline V gene lookup returns CDR1 SGDLS and CDR2 YYNGEE. This CDR3 reads CASSGPGTYNEQFF. In DNA, the CDR3 is TGTGCCAGCAGCGGGCCCGGGACTTACAATGAGCAGTTCTTC.

The chain joins TRBV5-1 to TRBJ1-2; D gene ambiguous. Germline CDR1 is SGHRS and CDR2 is YFSETQ. The V gene lost 2 bases and the J gene lost 3 bases, with 17 bases spanning the gap. The CDR3 runs 16 residues. The CDR3 coding sequence is TGCGCCAGCAGCTTCGGACCGCCCGGGGTTGACTATGGCTACACCTTC. It codes for CASSFGPPGVDYGYTF.

This clone was observed many times. The chain links TRBV4-2 to TRBJ2-1; 10 nucleotides agree with TRBD1. The CDR3 consists of 14 residues. Germline lookup yields CDR1 LGHNA and CDR2 YNFKEQ. V dropped 1 base and J dropped 8; count of bases not matched to a gene: 2. As DNA, the CDR3 is TGTGCCAGCAGCCAAGTGACAGGGGGCTATGAGCAGTTCTTC. This codes for CASSQVTGGYEQFF.

V usage is TRBV5-6 and J usage is TRBJ1-1, with D possibly matching TRBD1 (6 bases). The CDR3 extends over 15 amino acids. Trimming removed 4 bases from V and 0 bases from J, with 13 bases in between. CDR1 SGHDT and CDR2 YYEEEE come from the germline V gene. The CDR3 loop reads CASSETGGLNTEAFF. CDR3 nucleotides: TGTGCCAGCAGCGAGACAGGTGGGTTGAACACTGAAGCTTTCTTT.

The gene calls are TRBV4-3 and TRBJ2-2, with D unresolved. Germline CDR1 is LGHNA and CDR2 is YSLEER. With 0 bases removed from V and 2 bases from J, the gap between germline ends came to 13 bases. CDR3 length: 17 residues. CDR3 protein: CASSQDLRGLNTGELFF. CDR3 nucleotide sequence: TGCGCCAGCAGCCAAGATCTAAGAGGATTAAACACCGGGGAGCTGTTTTTT.

In this sample, this clone turned up once. The chain carries TRBV28 and TRBJ1-5, with a tentative D call TRBD1 (5 bases). The length of the CDR3 is 14 residues. V dropped 6 bases and J dropped 0 bases, with 9 bases sitting between them. Germline V CDR1 and CDR2: MDHEN, SYDVKM. Here the CDR3 DNA reads TGTGCCAGCAGAAGACAGTCTAGCAATCAGCCCCAGCATTTT. Translating it yields CASRRQSSNQPQHF.

This clone showed up just a few times. The chain is built from TRBV27 and TRBJ2-1; D is uncertain. V dropped 4 bases and J dropped 4 bases, with 17 bases sitting between them. The germline CDR1 and CDR2 sequences are MNHEY and SMNVEV (reference sequence). The CDR3 has 16 amino acids. Here the CDR3 DNA reads TGTGCCAGCAGTTCCCCCACCCGATCGAGGTACAATGAGCAGTTCTTC. Translating gives CASSSPTRSRYNEQFF.

The rearrangement links TRBV30 to TRBJ2-7; tentatively, D is TRBD2 (6 bases). The V gene lost 2 bases and the J gene lost 6 bases, with 14 bases spanning the gap. The CDR3 totals 13 residues. Germline V gene sequence: CDR1 GTSNPN, CDR2 SVGIG (reference sequence). The CDR3 region is CAWSMGSGLEQYF. In DNA form, the CDR3 reads TGTGCCTGGAGTATGGGAAGCGGGCTCGAGCAGTACTTC.

This clone was seen a few times. The chain carries TRBV4-2 and TRBJ2-1; perhaps TRBD2 as D (6 bases). Trimming cost V 1 base and J 4 bases, with 11 bases left between them. Germline V gene lookup returns CDR1 LGHNA and CDR2 YNFKEQ. The CDR3 length is 15 residues. The CDR3 reads CASSQAGVGYNEQFF. CDR3 bases: TGTGCCAGCAGCCAAGCGGGAGTTGGGTACAATGAGCAGTTCTTC.

This clone has just one count. This chain connects TRBV6-4 to TRBJ2-1; 9 positions match TRBD1. The CDR3 is made up of 15 amino acids. The germline CDR1 and CDR2 sequences are MRHNA and SNTAGT. Unmatched junction bases numbered 7, after V lost 3 bases and J lost 7 bases. The CDR3, as DNA: TGTGCCAGCAGTGAAACCGGGACAGGGAGGAATGAGCAGTTCTTC. It codes for CASSETGTGRNEQFF.

V usage is TRBV21-1 and J usage is TRBJ2-7; the listed D gene, TRBD1, was not tested against the DNA. TRBV21-1 is listed as a pseudogene. This CDR3 contains 15 residues. CDR3 sequence: CASSKDGQGEYEQYF. The CDR3 coding sequence is TGTGCCAGCAGCAAAGACGGACAGGGGGAGTACGAGCAGTACTTC.

This chain links TRBV6-4 with TRBJ2-2, with TRBD2 identical over 7 bases. V lost 5 bases, J lost 0 bases, and 3 bases stayed unmatched. The CDR3 totals 15 residues. The germline CDR1 and CDR2 sequences are MRHNA and SNTAGT. DNA of the CDR3: TGTGCCAGCAGTTGGGGGGGAACGAACACCGGGGAGCTGTTTTTT. Translated: CASSWGGTNTGELFF.

There are a few counts of this clone. This chain connects TRBV15 to TRBJ2-5, with TRBD2 as a possible D gene (6 bases). The CDR3 length is 16 residues. The germline V gene encodes CDR1 LNHNV and CDR2 YYDKDF (reference sequence). V lost 1 base, J lost 5 bases, and 17 bases lay in between. CDR3 sequence (DNA): TGTGCCACCAGCAGAGCGGCTAGCGCCAACGGGGAGACCCAGTACTTC. It encodes CATSRAASANGETQYF.

The rearrangement joins TRBV29-1 to TRBJ2-7; TRBD2 might be the D (5 bases). V shed 5 bases and J shed 6 bases, with 11 bases lying between them. The germline CDR1 and CDR2 sequences are SQVTM and ANQGSEA. CDR3 length: 11 residues. The CDR3: CSVLGVGEQYF. The CDR3, as DNA: TGCAGCGTTCTGGGAGTAGGCGAGCAGTACTTC.

This clone was seen more than once but under ten times. The chain links TRBV5-1 to TRBJ2-1; 14 bases line up with TRBD2. The V gene's germline CDR1 is SGHRS and CDR2 YFSETQ. The length of the CDR3 is 16 residues. The V gene end was trimmed by 4 bases and the J gene end by 8 bases; junction bases not matched to a gene: 8. This chain's CDR3 is CASSTGTSGSRYEQFF. For the CDR3, the DNA is TGCGCCAGCAGCACGGGGACTAGCGGGAGCCGATATGAGCAGTTCTTC.

This clone was detected only a few times. V gene TRBV9 combines with J gene TRBJ2-1, with a tentative D call TRBD2 (6 bases). Trimming shortened V by 0 bases and J by 8 bases, and 24 bases separated the two germline ends. CDR3 size: 18 residues. Germline assignment: CDR1 SGDLS and CDR2 YYNGEE. The CDR3 nucleotides are TGTGCCAGCAGCGTAGTTGCGGCGGGGTTTCAGGCAATGGATGAGCAGTTCTTC. Amino acid sequence: CASSVVAAGFQAMDEQFF.